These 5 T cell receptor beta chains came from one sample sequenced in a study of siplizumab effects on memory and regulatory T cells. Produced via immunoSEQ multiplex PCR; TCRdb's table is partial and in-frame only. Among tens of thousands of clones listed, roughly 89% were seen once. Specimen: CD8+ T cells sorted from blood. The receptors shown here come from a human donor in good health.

The CDR3 loop is CASSLTGNEQFF. For the CDR3, the DNA is TGTGCCAGCAGCTTGACAGGGAATGAGCAGTTCTTC. This sequence joins TRBV5-5 and TRBJ2-1; D perhaps matches TRBD1 (6 bases). Looked up from germline, CDR1 is SGHKS and CDR2 is YYEKEE (reference sequence). The CDR3 consists of 12 residues. Trimming took 1 base from V and 7 from J, leaving 6 bases between them.

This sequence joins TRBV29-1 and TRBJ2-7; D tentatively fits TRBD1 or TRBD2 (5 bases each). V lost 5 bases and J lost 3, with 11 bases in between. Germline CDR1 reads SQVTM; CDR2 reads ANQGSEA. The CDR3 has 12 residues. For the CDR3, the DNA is TGCAGCGTTTCTGGGACCTACTACGAGCAGTACTTC. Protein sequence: CSVSGTYYEQYF.

The CDR3 DNA sequence: TGTGCCATCAGTGAGTCAATGAGCGGGAGGGCAGATACGCAGTATTTT. Its protein product is CAISESMSGRADTQYF. This chain connects TRBV10-3 to TRBJ2-3; 10 bases fit TRBD2. The germline gives CDR1 ENHRY, CDR2 SYGVKD. The CDR3 loop spans 16 amino acids. V was clipped by 0 bases and J by 4 bases; unmatched bases: 4.

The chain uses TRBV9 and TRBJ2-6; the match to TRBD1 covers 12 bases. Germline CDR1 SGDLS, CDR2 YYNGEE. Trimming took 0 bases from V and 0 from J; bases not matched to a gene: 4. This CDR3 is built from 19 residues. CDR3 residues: CASSVGRDRGLSGANVLTF. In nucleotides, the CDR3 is TGTGCCAGCAGCGTAGGCCGGGACAGGGGGCTCTCTGGGGCCAACGTCCTGACTTTC.

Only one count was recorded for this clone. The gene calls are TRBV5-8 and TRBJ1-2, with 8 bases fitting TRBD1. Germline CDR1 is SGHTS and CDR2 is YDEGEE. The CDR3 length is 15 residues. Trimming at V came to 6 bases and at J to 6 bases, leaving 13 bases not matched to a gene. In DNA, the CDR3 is TGTGCCAGCAACCCGGACGCAGGGGGCGCGGATGGCTACACCTTC. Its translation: CASNPDAGGADGYTF.